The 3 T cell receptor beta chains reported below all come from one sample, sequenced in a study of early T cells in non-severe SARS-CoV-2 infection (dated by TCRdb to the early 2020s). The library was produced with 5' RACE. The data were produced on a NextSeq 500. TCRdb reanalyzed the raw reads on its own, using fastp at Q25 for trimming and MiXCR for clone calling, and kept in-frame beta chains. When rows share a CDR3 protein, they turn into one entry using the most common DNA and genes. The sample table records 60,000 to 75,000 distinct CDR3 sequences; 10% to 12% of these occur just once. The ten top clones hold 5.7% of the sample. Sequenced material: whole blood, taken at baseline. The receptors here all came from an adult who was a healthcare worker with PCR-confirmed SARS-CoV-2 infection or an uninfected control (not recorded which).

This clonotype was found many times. CDR3 residues: CASSRGPGITTHEQYF. Written as DNA, the CDR3 is TGTGCCAGCAGCCGGGGGCCGGGGATAACAACCCACGAGCAGTACTTC. J is TRBJ2-7 and V is TRBV27; D could derive from TRBD1 or TRBD2 (6 bases each). The germline V gene has CDR1 MNHEY and CDR2 SMNVEV (reference sequence). Deletions cut 6 bases from V and 5 bases from J, with 23 bases between. CDR3 length: 16 residues.

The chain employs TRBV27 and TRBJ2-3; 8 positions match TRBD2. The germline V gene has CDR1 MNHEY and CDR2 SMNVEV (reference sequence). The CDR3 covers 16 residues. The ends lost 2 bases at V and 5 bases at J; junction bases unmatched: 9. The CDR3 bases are TGTGCCAGCAGTTTAAGGTACAGCGGGAGTGAAGATACGCAGTATTTT. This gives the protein CASSLRYSGSEDTQYF.

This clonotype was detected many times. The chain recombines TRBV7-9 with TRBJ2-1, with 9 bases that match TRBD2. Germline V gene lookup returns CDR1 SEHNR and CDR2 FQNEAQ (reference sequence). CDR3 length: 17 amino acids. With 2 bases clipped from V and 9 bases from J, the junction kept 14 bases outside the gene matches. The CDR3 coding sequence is TGTGCCAGCAGCTTAAGTATTTCCGGCGGGAGGGACTTTGAGCAGTTCTTC. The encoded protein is CASSLSISGGRDFEQFF.